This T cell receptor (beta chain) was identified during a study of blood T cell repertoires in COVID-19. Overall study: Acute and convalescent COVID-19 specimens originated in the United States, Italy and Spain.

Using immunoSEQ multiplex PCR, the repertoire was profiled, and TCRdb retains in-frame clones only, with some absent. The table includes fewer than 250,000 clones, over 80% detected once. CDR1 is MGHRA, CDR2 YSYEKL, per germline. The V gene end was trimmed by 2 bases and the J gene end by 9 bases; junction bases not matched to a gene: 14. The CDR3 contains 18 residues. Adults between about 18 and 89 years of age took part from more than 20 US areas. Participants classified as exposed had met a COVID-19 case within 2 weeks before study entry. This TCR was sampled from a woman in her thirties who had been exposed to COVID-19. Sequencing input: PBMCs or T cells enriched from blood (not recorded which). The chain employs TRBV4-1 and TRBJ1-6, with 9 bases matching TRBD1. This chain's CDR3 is CASSQPRTGEGLRSPLHF. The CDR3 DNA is TGCGCCAGCAGCCAACCTAGGACAGGGGAGGGCCTGCGTTCACCCCTCCACTTT.